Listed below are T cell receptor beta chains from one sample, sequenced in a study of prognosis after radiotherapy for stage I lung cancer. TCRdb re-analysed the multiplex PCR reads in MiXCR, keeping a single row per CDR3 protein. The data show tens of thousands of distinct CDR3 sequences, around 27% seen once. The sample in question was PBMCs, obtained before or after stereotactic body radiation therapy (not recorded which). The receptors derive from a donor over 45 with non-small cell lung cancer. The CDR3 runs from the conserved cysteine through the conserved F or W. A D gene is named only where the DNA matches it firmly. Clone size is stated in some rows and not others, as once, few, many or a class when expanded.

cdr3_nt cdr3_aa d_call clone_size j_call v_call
TGTGCCAGCAGTGACCGACAGGGTGGGAGTCAGCCCCAGCATTTT CASSDRQGGSQPQHF TRBD1 many TRBJ1-5 TRBV6-1
TGTGCCAGCAGCTTAGAGTTACCCCCACAGTACTTC CASSLELPPQYF . many TRBJ2-7 TRBV7-9
TGTGCCAGCAGCGAATTTCTTTCGGGGGTTGGTCCAGATACGCAGTATTTT CASSEFLSGVGPDTQYF . . TRBJ2-3 TRBV6-2/TRBV6-3
TGTGCCAGCTCACAAGACCAGGGTTCGGGTGAGCAGTTCTTC CASSQDQGSGEQFF . many TRBJ2-1 TRBV18
TGTGCCAGCAACAAGTGTGTACTCCCCACAGATACGCAGTATTTT CASNKCVLPTDTQYF . . TRBJ2-3 TRBV9
TGTGCCAGCAGTGTTAGGTTTGAAGCTTTCTTT CASSVRFEAFF . many TRBJ1-1 TRBV2
TGTGCCAGCAGCCTAAACCGAGGAGGGGTAGGCGATACGCAGTATTTT CASSLNRGGVGDTQYF . many TRBJ2-3 TRBV9
TGCAGTGCAAATACAGGGAGTCGGGGCACTGAAGCTTTCTTT CSANTGSRGTEAFF . many TRBJ1-1 TRBV20-1
TGTGCCAGCAGCCCCCCCCCAGGGCCCTATGGCTACACCTTC CASSPPPGPYGYTF . many TRBJ1-2 TRBV9
TGTGCCACCAGCAGGAAAGGAGTGGGGGATTCGGCCCAATCCGGAAAACTGTTTTTT CATSRKGVGDSAQSGKLFF . many TRBJ1-4 TRBV15
TGTGCCAGTAGTAGGGACAGGGTGGGCAACACTGAAGCTTTCTTT CASSRDRVGNTEAFF TRBD1 many TRBJ1-1 TRBV19
TGTGCCAGCAGCCCCCAAACTGACGTCTATGGCTACACCTTC CASSPQTDVYGYTF . many TRBJ1-2 TRBV7-9
TGCAGTGCTAGACACCGGGACATGTTAAAAGAGACCCAGTACTTC CSARHRDMLKETQYF . many TRBJ2-5 TRBV20-1
TGTGCCAGCAGTTTACTGGGGACTGGGGCCAACGTCCTGACTTTC CASSLLGTGANVLTF . many TRBJ2-6 TRBV28
TGTGCCAGCAGTTTGTTGAACGTGGGAGAGGAAAAACTGTTTTTT CASSLLNVGEEKLFF . many TRBJ1-4 TRBV12-3/TRBV12-4
TGTGCCACCAGTGATTCTGCGACTAGCGGAAAAGAGACCCAGTACTTC CATSDSATSGKETQYF TRBD2 many TRBJ2-5 TRBV24-1
TGTGCCAGTAGTCCTCGGACAGGGGGTTTCCAAGAGACCCAGTACTTC CASSPRTGGFQETQYF TRBD1 many TRBJ2-5 TRBV19
TGTGCCAGCAGCCAAGATCCTGCGGGGGCTTACAATGAGCAGTTCTTC CASSQDPAGAYNEQFF . many TRBJ2-1 TRBV3-1
TGCAGTGCTAGTGGGGTTAGCAATCAGCCCCAGCATTTT CSASGVSNQPQHF . many TRBJ1-5 TRBV20-1
TGTGCCAGCAGCCTAAGTACAGGGTACACTGAAGCTTTCTTT CASSLSTGYTEAFF . many TRBJ1-1 TRBV7-9
TGCAGTGCTATGCCGAGGGGGGCTGGTCATTCACCCATCCACTTT CSAMPRGAGHSPIHF . once TRBJ1-6 TRBV20-1
TGTGCCAGCAGGGAGATTCGGTTCCCCTACGAGCAGTACTTC CASREIRFPYEQYF . many TRBJ2-7 TRBV11-2
TGCGCCAGCAGCCAGGGATATCGGACAGATACGCAGTATTTT CASSQGYRTDTQYF . few TRBJ2-3 TRBV4-3
TGTGCCAGCAGCTTAGCCCACCTACCCGGAACCTTCAATGAAAAACTGTTTTTT CASSLAHLPGTFNEKLFF . many TRBJ1-4 TRBV11-3
TGTGCCATCCGACCCCCCGGCAGGGGGTACACCTTC CAIRPPGRGYTF TRBD1 many TRBJ1-2 TRBV10-3
TGTGCCAGCAGCCTAAGGGCATACAGGGATCCGCAAGAGACCCAGTACTTC CASSLRAYRDPQETQYF . many TRBJ2-5 TRBV7-2
TGTGCCAGCAGATGGGGCAGGGGTTTTTCACCCCTCCACTTT CASRWGRGFSPLHF . medium-sized TRBJ1-6 TRBV6-1
TGCAGTGCTATTGGCGAGGCAGCCGATAATTCACCCCTCCACTTT CSAIGEAADNSPLHF . many TRBJ1-6 TRBV20-1
TGCGCCAGCAGCCAAGATCTTTATAACTATGGCTACACCTTC CASSQDLYNYGYTF . many TRBJ1-2 TRBV4-3
TGCAGTGCTAGTTCTTCAGGGAGGACAGGGAGCTCTGGGGCCAACGTCCTGACTTTC CSASSSGRTGSSGANVLTF TRBD1 many TRBJ2-6 TRBV20-1
TGCGCCAGCAGCCTGCCCACCGGGACAGTTAATGAAAAACTGTTTTTT CASSLPTGTVNEKLFF TRBD1 many TRBJ1-4 TRBV5-1
TGTGCTAGCAGTCTCTCAGGGGGAGCCGGGGAGCTGTTTTTT CASSLSGGAGELFF TRBD1 many TRBJ2-2 TRBV7-7
TGTGCCAGCAGCTTAAAAGGGAGGGGAAAAAACATTCAGTACTTC CASSLKGRGKNIQYF TRBD2 many TRBJ2-4 TRBV7-2
TGTGCCAGCAGTTTACGGGGGGGCTTGGGTAATCAGCCCCAGCATTTT CASSLRGGLGNQPQHF . . TRBJ1-5 TRBV12-3/TRBV12-4
TGTGCCAGCAGCCGCCTACAGGTGAGGGACAATGAGCAGTTCTTC CASSRLQVRDNEQFF . . TRBJ2-1 TRBV3-1
TGCAGCGTTCTGGACAGAACAACTAATGAAAAACTGTTTTTT CSVLDRTTNEKLFF . . TRBJ1-4 TRBV29-1
TGTGCCAGCAGACTAGCGGGGGGGCCCTACGAGCAGTACTTC CASRLAGGPYEQYF TRBD2 . TRBJ2-7 TRBV12-3/TRBV12-4
TGCAGTGCTAGAGCACAGGGGTCTAACTATGGCTACACCTTC CSARAQGSNYGYTF TRBD1 many TRBJ1-2 TRBV20-1
TGTGCCAGCAGTTACATACAGGGCGGCACCGGGGATCTGTTTTTT CASSYIQGGTGDLFF . . TRBJ2-2 TRBV6-2/TRBV6-3
TGTGCCAGCAGTCCAGGGAGCTCCTACGAGCAGTACTTC CASSPGSSYEQYF . many TRBJ2-7 TRBV28
TGTGCCAGCTCCCATGACAGGGCGCAACATCAAAATGGCTACACCTTC CASSHDRAQHQNGYTF TRBD1 few TRBJ1-2 TRBV18
TGTGCCAGTAGCAGGTTCAACTATGGCTACACCTTC CASSRFNYGYTF . many TRBJ1-2 TRBV19
TGTGCCAGCAGCCAGGCACGGCCTCGGGAGACCCAGTACTTC CASSQARPRETQYF . many TRBJ2-5 TRBV7-9
TGCAGTGCTAGAGTTCTAGCGGGCACAGATACGCAGTATTTT CSARVLAGTDTQYF TRBD2 many TRBJ2-3 TRBV20-1
TGTGCCAGGGGGATGGCCCAAAACACCATATATTTT CARGMAQNTIYF . . TRBJ1-3 TRBV6-1
TGTGCCAGCAGTGAAGGTGTGGGTGGCTACACCTTC CASSEGVGGYTF . many TRBJ1-2 TRBV2
TGTGCCAGCAGGGAAGGGGGAGACGGCTACACCTTC CASREGGDGYTF . many TRBJ1-2 TRBV6-1
TGTGCCAGCAGCCCGGGACAAATGTACACTGAAGCTTTCTTT CASSPGQMYTEAFF . many TRBJ1-1 TRBV6-1
TGTGCCAGCAGCTTAGTAGGGGGCGATACGCAGTATTTT CASSLVGGDTQYF TRBD1 many TRBJ2-3 TRBV7-2
TGCGCCAGCAGCTTGTTGGGGGGGAGCTACGAGCAGTACTTC CASSLLGGSYEQYF TRBD2 many TRBJ2-7 TRBV5-1